This is a list of T cell receptor beta chains from one sample in a study of shared clonotypes between healthy human individuals. Measured with immunoSEQ multiplex PCR; TCRdb has only the in-frame clones, and not every one. The sample has around 2.5 million clones; roughly 93% are singletons. The sample taken for sequencing was naive CD4+ T cells from PBMCs. The receptors were gathered from a man between 18 and 29 years old in good health. Some clones in this sample may be carry-over from other donors' samples. CDR3s leave out the opening cysteine and the closing phenylalanine or tryptophan.

v_gene: TRBV5-1
j_gene: TRBJ1-1
CDR3aa: ASSSGPKAEAF

v_gene: TRBV5-1
j_gene: TRBJ2-7
CDR3aa: ASGVTSGAYEQY

v_gene: TRBV19
j_gene: TRBJ1-1
CDR3aa: ASSIGPGTGGTEAF

v_gene: TRBV28
j_gene: TRBJ2-3
CDR3aa: ASSTTSGHTDTQY

v_gene: TRBV6-5
j_gene: TRBJ1-1
CDR3aa: ASYPGVGEAF

v_gene: TRBV5-5
j_gene: TRBJ2-7
CDR3aa: ASSLGTGGYYEQY

v_gene: TRBV5-1
j_gene: TRBJ2-7
CDR3aa: ASSLAWGGDEQY

v_gene: TRBV7-2
j_gene: TRBJ1-2
CDR3aa: ASTPGRNRVTNYGYT

v_gene: TRBV28
j_gene: TRBJ1-2
CDR3aa: ASRLQEVGGYT

v_gene: TRBV5-1
j_gene: TRBJ2-3
CDR3aa: ASSLSRDHRGTQY

v_gene: TRBV7-9
j_gene: TRBJ2-7
CDR3aa: ASSFPPGRYEQY

v_gene: TRBV5-1
j_gene: TRBJ2-5
CDR3aa: ASSFIGTREETQY

v_gene: TRBV7-2
j_gene: TRBJ2-1
CDR3aa: ASSLGGGVTYNEQF

v_gene: TRBV7-8
j_gene: TRBJ1-1
CDR3aa: ASSFRTGGTEAF

v_gene: TRBV5-4
j_gene: TRBJ2-7
CDR3aa: ASSLSGTGGEQY

v_gene: TRBV5-1
j_gene: TRBJ2-3
CDR3aa: ASSQGLAGIDTQY

v_gene: TRBV5-1
j_gene: TRBJ2-1
CDR3aa: ASSGLAGVYNEQF

v_gene: TRBV28
j_gene: TRBJ2-7
CDR3aa: ASTRGGTRAAYEQY

v_gene: TRBV5-5
j_gene: TRBJ2-3
CDR3aa: ASSLYSSGEGDTQY

v_gene: TRBV9
j_gene: TRBJ2-7
CDR3aa: ASSVGSSAEYEQY

v_gene: TRBV5-1
j_gene: TRBJ1-6
CDR3aa: ASSLGSYNSPLH

v_gene: TRBV27
j_gene: TRBJ1-4
CDR3aa: ASSLLGKTNEKLF

v_gene: TRBV4-1
j_gene: TRBJ1-5
CDR3aa: ASSQASGEGAGQPQH